This T cell receptor (beta chain) emerged from a study of OX40 agonist ivuxolimab in advanced cancers. Generated by immunoSEQ multiplex PCR, the TCRdb table keeps only in-frame clones and is missing some. The sample has tens of thousands of clones, about 89% seen once. Germline CDR1 SGHNT, CDR2 YYREEE (reference sequence). Trimming removed 5 bases from V and 8 bases from J, with 26 bases in between. CDR3 length: 16 residues. This receptor was obtained from an adult with an advanced solid tumor such as melanoma, head and neck, liver or kidney cancer. The sequencing here drew on CD4+ or CD8+ T cells sorted from blood, taken in a trial of the OX40 agonist ivuxolimab. J is TRBJ2-7 and V is TRBV5-4; D tentatively reads TRBD1 or TRBD2 (5 bases each). The CDR3 nucleotides are TGTGCCAGCAGTCCATATCGGGGCGCCGGGCCTCCTAAGCAGTACTTC. Amino acid sequence: CASSPYRGAGPPKQYF.